Here is one T cell receptor beta chain with its context. What it recognizes is unknown. The data are from a study of vaccination and CD4 T cells after COVID-19. Germline CDR1 reads MNHEY; CDR2 reads SVGAGI. The CDR3 extends over 18 amino acids. V was trimmed by 0 bases and J by 2 bases, leaving 14 bases between them. Described treatment: 10-day PBMC culture with coronavirus spike peptide pools or control peptides (ViraFEST assay). The Oncomine TCR Beta short-read assay was applied to DNA of cultured CD4+ T cells. TCRdb re-called the PCR reads through MiXCR, storing one row per CDR3 protein. The sample carries roughly 16,000 distinct CDR3 sequences, 48% recorded once.

Sequenced material: CD4+ T cells from blood, cultured in vitro. The chain couples TRBV6-5 to TRBJ1-6; the D is unclear. The source of this sequence is a human donor who had recovered from COVID-19. The CDR3 loop is CASSYSAGDRPYNSPLHF. CDR3 DNA sequence: TGTGCCAGCAGTTACTCGGCCGGGGATCGGCCCTATAATTCACCCCTCCACTTT.